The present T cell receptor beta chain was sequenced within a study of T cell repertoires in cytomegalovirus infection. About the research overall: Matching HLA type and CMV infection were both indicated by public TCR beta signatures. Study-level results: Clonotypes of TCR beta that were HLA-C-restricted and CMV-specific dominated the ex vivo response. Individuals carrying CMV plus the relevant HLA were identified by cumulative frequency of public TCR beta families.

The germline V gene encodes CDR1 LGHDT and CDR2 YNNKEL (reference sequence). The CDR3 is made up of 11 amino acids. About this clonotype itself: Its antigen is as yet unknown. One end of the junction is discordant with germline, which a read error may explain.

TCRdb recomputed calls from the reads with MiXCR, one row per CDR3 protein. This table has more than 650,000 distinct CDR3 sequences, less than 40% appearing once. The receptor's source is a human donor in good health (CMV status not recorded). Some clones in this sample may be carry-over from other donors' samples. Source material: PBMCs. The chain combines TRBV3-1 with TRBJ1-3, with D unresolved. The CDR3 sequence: CASSHGITISF. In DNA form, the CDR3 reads TGTGCCAGCAGCCACGGTATCACCATATCTTTT.